Shown below are 4 T cell receptor beta chains from a single sample sequenced in a study of cytomegalovirus exposure and HLA in healthy donors. A multiplex PCR was run with 60 Vbeta primers and 13 Jbeta primers. Some clones are missing from TCRdb's copy, which holds only in-frame ones; the method was immunoSEQ multiplex PCR. The top ten hold 3.4% of the sample, which has around 190,000 clones, roughly 77% seen once. The sequencing input was PBMCs. These receptors were collected from a man aged 35-49 years in good health and CMV-seropositive.

The chain carries TRBV19 and TRBJ2-2, with TRBD2 matching 7 bases. Germline loops: CDR1 LNHDA, CDR2 SQIVND (reference sequence). The CDR3 is 13 amino acids. V dropped 9 bases and J dropped 1; count of bases not matched to a gene: 2. The CDR3 loop is CASKRENTGELFF. The CDR3 nucleotides are TGTGCCAGCAAGCGGGAGAACACCGGGGAGCTGTTTTTT.

The V call is TRBV6-5, the J call TRBJ2-7, with TRBD1 identical over 7 bases. CDR1 and CDR2 from the germline V gene are MNHEY and SVGAGI. This CDR3 has 14 residues. J lost 5 bases, V lost 2 bases, and 6 bases had no gene match. CDR3 sequence: CASSYRAGGDEQYF. Here the CDR3 DNA reads TGTGCCAGCAGTTACCGGGCAGGGGGAGACGAGCAGTACTTC.

This clone was found once. V is TRBV28 and J is TRBJ2-2, with a weak D call TRBD2 (7 bases). Germline V lookup: CDR1 MDHEN, CDR2 SYDVKM. The CDR3 consists of 14 residues. The ends were cut back, 7 bases at V and 5 bases at J, with 14 bases in the middle. The CDR3 sequence is CASIWGGKTGELFF. The CDR3, as DNA: TGTGCCAGCATCTGGGGGGGCAAGACCGGGGAGCTGTTTTTT.

This chain links TRBV5-6 with TRBJ2-3; a weak D match, TRBD2 (6 bases). Germline V CDR1 and CDR2: SGHDT, YYEEEE. The CDR3 extends over 15 amino acids. Trimming pared 7 bases from V and 1 base from J, leaving 16 bases between. The CDR3 DNA reads TGTGCCAGCTCCCTTTACGGGAGTGGCACAGATACGCAGTATTTT. As protein: CASSLYGSGTDTQYF.